The clone carrying this T cell receptor beta chain occurred many times. No antigen is known for it. This sample stems from a study of neurological immune-mediated disorders. Germline CDR1 reads DFQATT; CDR2 reads SNEGSKA (reference sequence). Trimming pared 5 bases from V and 6 bases from J, leaving 17 bases between. This CDR3 is 13 amino acids long. TCRdb reanalysed the 5' RACE reads using MiXCR and keeps one entry per CDR3 protein. The data hold tens of thousands of distinct CDR3 sequences, with 15% to 20% observed a single time. Volunteers at a blood bank in Maryland, USA, were the healthy controls. PBMCs stored at -80 C, numbering 2 million, were the origin of the unsorted libraries. Study conclusions and caveats: While HTLV-1-associated myelopathy showed the greatest TCR clonal expansion, multiple sclerosis showed the least, falling below healthy controls. There were no CDR3 amino acid sequences shared by expanded clones across subjects, a result suggesting private repertoires in all groups.

The chain is built from TRBV20-1 and TRBJ2-7; D not certain. The source material was PBMCs. The clonotype comes from a woman in her thirties or forties in good health. As DNA, the CDR3 is TGCAGTGCTCCCAGGCCGCCAGGCGGCGAGCAGTACTTC. Amino acid sequence: CSAPRPPGGEQYF.